This T cell receptor beta chain was sequenced in a study of blood T cell repertoires in COVID-19. Looking at the study overall: The origin of the acute and convalescent COVID-19 samples was the United States, Italy and Spain. From T cells, B-cell-depleted T cells, or PBMCs came the material, which was cDNA or gDNA.

Germline CDR1 reads LGHDT; CDR2 reads YNNKEL (reference sequence). The CDR3 loop spans 15 amino acids. Deletions cut 0 bases from V and 1 base from J, with 7 bases between. Original handling: Amplified reference gene primers provided the basis for estimating nucleated cell counts. TCRdb keeps only in-frame clones here, not all; method: immunoSEQ multiplex PCR. Clone size and V and J calls were adopted from that table, with D and trimming inferred from the DNA. The sample consists of about 70,000 clones, about four fifths of them appearing once. The chain links TRBV3-1 (or the pseudogene TRBV3-2) to TRBJ2-1; possibly TRBD1 for D (5 bases). This TCR was recovered from a man aged 70 or older who had recovered from COVID-19. Sequencing was carried out using peripheral blood. CDR3 loop: CASSQDAGSYNEQFF. Here the CDR3 DNA reads TGTGCCAGCAGCCAAGATGCAGGGTCCTACAATGAGCAGTTCTTC.